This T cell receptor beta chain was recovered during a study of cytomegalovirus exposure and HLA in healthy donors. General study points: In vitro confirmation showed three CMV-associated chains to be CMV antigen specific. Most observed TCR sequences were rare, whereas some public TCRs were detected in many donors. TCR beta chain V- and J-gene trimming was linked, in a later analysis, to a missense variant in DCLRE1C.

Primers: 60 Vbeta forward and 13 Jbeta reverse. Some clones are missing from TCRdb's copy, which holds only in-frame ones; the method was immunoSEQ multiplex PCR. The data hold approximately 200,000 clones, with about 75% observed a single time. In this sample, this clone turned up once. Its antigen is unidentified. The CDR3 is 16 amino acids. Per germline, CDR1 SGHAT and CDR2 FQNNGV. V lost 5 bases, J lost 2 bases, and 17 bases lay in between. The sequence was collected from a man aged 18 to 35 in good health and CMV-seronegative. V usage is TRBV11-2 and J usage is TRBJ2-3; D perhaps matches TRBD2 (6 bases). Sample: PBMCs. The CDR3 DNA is TGTGCCAGCAGCCCTCGACTAGATCTCCTCACAGATACGCAGTATTTT. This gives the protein CASSPRLDLLTDTQYF.